This TCR beta chain was recovered during a study of human T cells and chemical hapten exposure. As for the study in general: Variability of per-sample TCR yields stemmed mainly from small differences in pooled library volume.

This CDR3 comprises 15 residues. The V end was cut by 3 bases, the J end by 5 bases, with 14 bases between. Germline-derived CDR1 and CDR2 are LNHDA and SQIVND (reference sequence). This clonotype was observed a handful of times. Time point of the sample: pre-sensitization, week 0. As to treatment: therapeutic diphenylcyclopropenone sensitization with weekly scalp DPC. The library tagged individual cDNA molecules with unique molecular identifiers. In the original workflow: There were a median of approximately 96,000 TCRs per sample, with a range from roughly 20,000 to 700,000. MiXCR, run by TCRdb on the RACE reads, gives a single entry per CDR3 protein. It is TCRdb's table, rather than the study itself, that gives the V and J calls and clone size. This table holds around 60,000 distinct CDR3 sequences, approximately 6.7% found once.

Source: whole blood, taken in connection with sensitization to the hapten diphenylcyclopropenone (DPC). V and J are TRBV19 and TRBJ1-5; D unclear. This clonotype originated in a woman aged 25 to 45 with alopecia areata. Some clones in this sample may be carry-over from other donors' samples. For the CDR3, the DNA is TGTGCCAGTAGTATTACACTCGGGCGTTATCAGCCCCAGCATTTT. Translated: CASSITLGRYQPQHF.